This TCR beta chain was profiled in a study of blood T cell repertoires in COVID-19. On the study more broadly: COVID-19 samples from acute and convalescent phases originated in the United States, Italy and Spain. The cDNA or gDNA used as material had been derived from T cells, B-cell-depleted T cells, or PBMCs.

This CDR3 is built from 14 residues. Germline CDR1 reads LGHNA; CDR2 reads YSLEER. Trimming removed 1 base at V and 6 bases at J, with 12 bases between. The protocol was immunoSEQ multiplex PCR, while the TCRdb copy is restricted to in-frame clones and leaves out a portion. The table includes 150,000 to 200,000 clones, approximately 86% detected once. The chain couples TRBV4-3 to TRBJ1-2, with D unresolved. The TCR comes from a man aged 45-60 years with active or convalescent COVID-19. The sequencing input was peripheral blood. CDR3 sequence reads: CASSQVSQTHGYTF. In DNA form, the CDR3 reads TGCGCCAGCAGCCAAGTTTCGCAGACACATGGCTACACCTTC.